This T cell receptor beta chain was documented in a study of blood T cells in healthy people across ages. Then a second PCR, running about 6 to 12 cycles, was carried out with a sample-barcoded 5' primer and a J-beta primer mix. From the 5' RACE reads, TCRdb called clonotypes with MiXCR, one entry per CDR3 protein. The data show approximately 700,000 distinct CDR3 sequences, approximately 31% seen once. This clonotype came up a few times. Trimming removed 5 bases from V and 6 bases from J, with 17 bases in between. Germline CDR1 and CDR2: SEHNR and FQNEAQ (reference sequence). The CDR3 is 16 amino acids.

The genes are TRBV7-9 and TRBJ1-6, with D maybe TRBD1 (6 bases). The receptor was isolated from a woman older than 75 in good health. The specimen sequenced was blood. The DNA for the CDR3 is TGTGCCAGCAGCCCCAGGGAGAGACAGGTTAATTCACCCCTCCACTTT. Translating gives CASSPRERQVNSPLHF.